The 8 T cell receptor beta chains reported below all come from one sample, sequenced in a study of post-analysis software for immune sequencing data. Study-level findings and limits: In patients, TRBV5-6, TRBV5-1 and TRBV20-1 belonged to five TRBV segments found more frequently than in controls.

Antigen specificity for these receptors is unknown. Unique molecular identifiers featured in each of the TCR beta cDNA libraries. Using its own MiXCR run on the PCR reads, TCRdb lists one record per CDR3 protein. The repertoire holds 250,000 to 300,000 distinct CDR3 sequences, 30% to 45% seen once, with more than 4% in the top ten. The sample comprised blood. All receptors derive from a girl aged 5-17 years with multiple sclerosis.

This clonotype was seen repeatedly, ten times or more. A junction boundary mismatches the germline segment, possibly from a read error. DNA of the CDR3: TGTGCCAGCACCGATCCTCAAAGGGGGGCTTACAGTGAGCAGTTCTTC. It translates to CASTDPQRGAYSEQFF. The V gene is TRBV12-3 or TRBV12-4, the J gene TRBJ2-1; D is perhaps TRBD1 or TRBD2 (6 bases each). The CDR3 has 16 residues.

This clonotype was seen many times. The chain joins TRBV6-2 or TRBV6-3 to TRBJ2-7; 9 bases agree with TRBD1. Germline CDR1 and CDR2: MNHEY and SVGEGT. Trimming took 0 bases from V and 2 from J; bases not matched to a gene: 11. The length of the CDR3 is 18 residues. The CDR3 sequence is CASSYSIGQGRRTYEQYF. CDR3 bases: TGTGCCAGCAGTTACTCGATAGGACAGGGGCGACGAACCTACGAGCAGTACTTC.

In its sample, this clonotype was seen a few times. The chain recombines TRBV6-1 with TRBJ2-3; either TRBD1 or TRBD2 may supply D (6 bases each). Germline V gives CDR1 MNHNS, CDR2 SASEGT. V was clipped by 6 bases and J by 0 bases, with 22 bases between them. This CDR3 is 18 amino acids long. CDR3 sequence: CASSFPGPRRGSTDTQYF. The CDR3 bases are TGTGCCAGCAGCTTTCCGGGACCCCGGAGGGGGAGCACAGATACGCAGTATTTT.

This clonotype has ten or more counts. The rearrangement links TRBV27 to TRBJ2-1, with 9 positions matching TRBD1. The CDR3 extends over 16 amino acids. Germline CDR1 MNHEY, CDR2 SMNVEV (reference sequence). V lost 1 base to trimming and J lost 6 bases; unmatched junction nucleotides: 7. CDR3: CASSLYGGGQGNEQFF. DNA of the CDR3: TGTGCCAGCAGTTTATATGGGGGGGGACAGGGCAATGAGCAGTTCTTC.

This clonotype is a singleton in its sample. A much larger clone lies a single base off, so this may be a read error. This rearrangement joins TRBV28 to TRBJ2-7; D is perhaps TRBD1 or TRBD2 (5 bases each). V was shortened by 4 bases and J by 6 bases, with 16 bases between the two germline ends. Germline-derived CDR1 and CDR2 are MDHEN and SYDVKM. This CDR3 region has 14 residues. The CDR3 region is CASSSTGPCPEQYF. In DNA form, the CDR3 reads TGTGCCAGCAGTTCCACGGGACCGTGTCCCGAGCAGTACTTC.

This clonotype came up a few times. The rearrangement uses TRBV20-1 and TRBJ1-1; 7 bases line up with TRBD1. The CDR3 is 14 amino acids. CDR1 is DFQATT, CDR2 SNEGSKA, per germline (reference sequence). Here the CDR3 DNA reads TGCAGGACCCAGGCGGACAGGAGATACACTGAAGCTTTCTTT. As protein: CRTQADRRYTEAFF.

This clonotype occurred many times. The gene calls are TRBV2 and TRBJ1-2; D unresolved. CDR3 length equals 12 residues. Germline lookup yields CDR1 SNHLY and CDR2 FYNNEI. V was cut by 10 bases and J by 7 bases, with 16 bases left in between. CDR3 bases: TGTGCCACCCCCGGGGAAGTTGGTGGCTACACCTTC. It codes for CATPGEVGGYTF.

V and J are TRBV6-5 and TRBJ2-1; 8 nucleotides line up with TRBD2. This CDR3 is built from 14 residues. V shed 2 bases, J shed 4 bases, and the junction held 1 base outside the gene matches. CDR1 and CDR2 from the germline V gene are MNHEY and SVGAGI. For the CDR3, the DNA is TGTGCCAGCAGTTACGGCGGGAGGTACAATGAGCAGTTCTTC. Its protein is CASSYGGRYNEQFF.